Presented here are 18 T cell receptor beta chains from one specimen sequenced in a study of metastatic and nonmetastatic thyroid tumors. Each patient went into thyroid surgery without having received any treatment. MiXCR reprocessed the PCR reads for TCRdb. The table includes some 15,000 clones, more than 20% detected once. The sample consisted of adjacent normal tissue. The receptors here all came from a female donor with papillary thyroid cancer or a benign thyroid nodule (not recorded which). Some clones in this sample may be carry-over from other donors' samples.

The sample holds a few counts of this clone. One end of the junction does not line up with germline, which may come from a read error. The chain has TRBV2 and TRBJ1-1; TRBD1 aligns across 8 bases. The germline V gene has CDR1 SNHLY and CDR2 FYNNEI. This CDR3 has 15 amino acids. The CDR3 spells CASGEPGQANTEAFF. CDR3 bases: TGTGCCAGCGGTGAACCGGGACAGGCGAACACTGAAGCTTTCTTT.

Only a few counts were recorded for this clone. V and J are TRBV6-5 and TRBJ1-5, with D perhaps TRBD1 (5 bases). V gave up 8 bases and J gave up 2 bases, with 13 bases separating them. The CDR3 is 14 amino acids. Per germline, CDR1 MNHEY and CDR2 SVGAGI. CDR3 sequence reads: CASEFRGRNQPQHF. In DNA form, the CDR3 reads TGTGCCAGCGAGTTTAGGGGCCGCAATCAGCCCCAGCATTTT.

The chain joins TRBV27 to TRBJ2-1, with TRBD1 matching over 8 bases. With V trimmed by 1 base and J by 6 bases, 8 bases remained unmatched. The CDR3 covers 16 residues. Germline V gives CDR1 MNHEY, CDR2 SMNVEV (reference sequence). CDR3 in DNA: TGTGCCAGCAGTTTATTTATCGGACAGGGCCTCAATGAGCAGTTCTTC. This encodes CASSLFIGQGLNEQFF.

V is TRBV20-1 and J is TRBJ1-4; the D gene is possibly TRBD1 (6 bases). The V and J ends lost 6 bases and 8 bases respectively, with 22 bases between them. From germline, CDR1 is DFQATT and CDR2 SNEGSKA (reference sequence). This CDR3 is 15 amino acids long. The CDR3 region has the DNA TGCAGTGCCCACGAAAGACTCGGGGGGCACGAAAAACTGTTTTTT. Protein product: CSAHERLGGHEKLFF.

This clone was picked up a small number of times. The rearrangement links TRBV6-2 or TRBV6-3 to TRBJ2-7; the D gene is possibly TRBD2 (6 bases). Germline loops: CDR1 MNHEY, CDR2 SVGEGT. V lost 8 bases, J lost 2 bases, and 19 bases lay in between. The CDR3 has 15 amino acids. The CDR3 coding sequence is TGTGCCAGCGCACCACGAGGGACTTCGGCCTACGAGCAGTACTTC. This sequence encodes CASAPRGTSAYEQYF.

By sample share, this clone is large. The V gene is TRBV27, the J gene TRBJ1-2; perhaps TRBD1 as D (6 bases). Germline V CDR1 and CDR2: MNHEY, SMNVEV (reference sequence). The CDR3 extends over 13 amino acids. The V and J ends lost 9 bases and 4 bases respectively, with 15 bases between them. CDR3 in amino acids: CASRGAGVYGYTF. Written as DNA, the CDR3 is TGTGCCAGTCGGGGGGCTGGCGTCTATGGCTACACCTTC.

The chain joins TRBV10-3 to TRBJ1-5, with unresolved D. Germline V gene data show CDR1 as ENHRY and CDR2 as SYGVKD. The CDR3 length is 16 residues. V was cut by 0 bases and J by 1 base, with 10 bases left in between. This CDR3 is CAISESGRTSNQPQHF. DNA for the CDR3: TGTGCCATCAGTGAGTCGGGGAGGACGAGCAATCAGCCCCAGCATTTT.

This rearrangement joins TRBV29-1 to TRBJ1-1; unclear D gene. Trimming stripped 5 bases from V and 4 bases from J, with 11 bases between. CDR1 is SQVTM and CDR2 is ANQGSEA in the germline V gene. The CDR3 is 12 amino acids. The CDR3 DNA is TGCAGCGTTATACACAGTACCACTGAAGCTTTCTTT. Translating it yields CSVIHSTTEAFF.

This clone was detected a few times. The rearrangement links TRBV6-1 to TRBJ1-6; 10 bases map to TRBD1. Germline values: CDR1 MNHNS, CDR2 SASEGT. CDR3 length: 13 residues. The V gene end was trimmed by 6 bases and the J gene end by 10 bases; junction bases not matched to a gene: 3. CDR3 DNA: TGTGCCAGCAGGGGACAGGGGCGGTCACCCCTCCACTTT. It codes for CASRGQGRSPLHF.

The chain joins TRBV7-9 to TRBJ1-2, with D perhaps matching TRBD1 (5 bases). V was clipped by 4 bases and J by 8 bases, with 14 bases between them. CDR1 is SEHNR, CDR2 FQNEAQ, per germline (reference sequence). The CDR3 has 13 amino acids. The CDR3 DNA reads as TGTGCCAGCAGCTCAGTGGCCGAGGGGGGCTACACCTTC. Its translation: CASSSVAEGGYTF.

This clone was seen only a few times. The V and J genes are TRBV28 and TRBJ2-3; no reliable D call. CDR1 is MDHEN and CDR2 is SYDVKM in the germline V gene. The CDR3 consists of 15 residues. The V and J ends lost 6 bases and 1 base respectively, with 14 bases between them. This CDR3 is CASRRLDFGTDTQYF. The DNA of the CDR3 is TGTGCCAGCAGACGCCTAGATTTTGGCACAGATACGCAGTATTTT.

CDR3 coding DNA: TGTGCCAGCAGTTCGGGACAGGACTACGAGCAGTACTTC. It is translated as CASSSGQDYEQYF. The genes are TRBV6-1 and TRBJ2-7; 8 bases map to TRBD1. With V trimmed by 5 bases and J by 3 bases, 3 bases remained unmatched. CDR3 length equals 13 residues. The germline V gene has CDR1 MNHNS and CDR2 SASEGT.

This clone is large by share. The CDR3 reads CASSLNANTEAFF. The DNA for the CDR3 is TGCGCCAGCAGCTTGAATGCGAACACTGAAGCTTTCTTT. This chain uses TRBV5-1 with TRBJ1-1; the D is unclear. The CDR3 spans 13 residues. Trimming took off 1 base at V and 1 base at J, with 5 bases between the two ends. CDR1 and CDR2 (germline): SGHRS, YFSETQ.

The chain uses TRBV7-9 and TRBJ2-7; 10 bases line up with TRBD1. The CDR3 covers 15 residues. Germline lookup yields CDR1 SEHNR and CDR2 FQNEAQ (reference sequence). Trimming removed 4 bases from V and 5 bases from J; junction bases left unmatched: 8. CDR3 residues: CASSSRQGALDEQYF. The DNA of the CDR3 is TGTGCCAGCAGCTCCCGACAGGGGGCATTGGACGAGCAGTACTTC.

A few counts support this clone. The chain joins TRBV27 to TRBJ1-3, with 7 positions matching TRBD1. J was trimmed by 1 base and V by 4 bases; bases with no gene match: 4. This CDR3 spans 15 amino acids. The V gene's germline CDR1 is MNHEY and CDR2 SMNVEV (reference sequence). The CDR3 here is CASSSRGQSGNTIYF. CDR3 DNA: TGTGCCAGCAGTTCAAGGGGACAGTCTGGAAACACCATATATTTT.

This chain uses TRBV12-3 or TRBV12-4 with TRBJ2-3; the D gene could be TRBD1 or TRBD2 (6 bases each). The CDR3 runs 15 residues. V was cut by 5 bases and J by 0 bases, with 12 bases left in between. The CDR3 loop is CASSTTRGSTDTQYF. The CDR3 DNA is TGTGCCAGCAGTACGACTAGGGGGAGCACAGATACGCAGTATTTT.

The CDR3 sequence is CASSLWSGRVGNEQFF. The CDR3 nucleotides read TGTGCCAGCAGTTTATGGAGCGGGAGGGTTGGCAATGAGCAGTTCTTC. V usage is TRBV27 and J usage is TRBJ2-1, with 10 positions matching TRBD2. V lost 1 base to trimming and J lost 6 bases; unmatched junction nucleotides: 6. The germline V gene has CDR1 MNHEY and CDR2 SMNVEV (reference sequence). This CDR3 region has 16 residues.

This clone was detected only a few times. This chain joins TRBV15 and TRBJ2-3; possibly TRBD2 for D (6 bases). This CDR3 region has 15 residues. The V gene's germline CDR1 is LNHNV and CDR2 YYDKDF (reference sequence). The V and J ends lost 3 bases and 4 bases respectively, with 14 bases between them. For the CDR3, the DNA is TGTGCCACCAGCAGGAGGAGGGGCGGCCCAGATACGCAGTATTTT. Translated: CATSRRRGGPDTQYF.